These T cell receptor beta chains were read from a single sample in a study of OX40 agonist ivuxolimab in advanced cancers. The data were produced by immunoSEQ multiplex PCR, yet TCRdb's version contains in-frame clones alone and is incomplete. The sample contains over 9,000 clones, approximately 75% of which appear only once. The source was CD4+ or CD8+ T cells sorted from blood, collected in a trial of the OX40 agonist ivuxolimab. The source is an adult with an advanced solid tumor such as melanoma, head and neck, liver or kidney cancer. Both conserved end residues are part of each CDR3. A D gene is named only where the DNA matches it firmly. Size tells how often a clone was seen (once, few, many) or the class of an expanded clone, and some rows leave it out.

CDR3 length	V gene	J gene	clone size	D gene	CDR3 DNA	CDR3 protein
11	TRBV19	TRBJ2-7	.	.	TGTGCCAGTAGTCGGAACTACGAGCAGTACTTC	CASSRNYEQYF
14	TRBV6-1	TRBJ2-5	.	.	TGTGCCAGCAGTGCCGGGGCGAAGGTGGAGACCCAGTACTTC	CASSAGAKVETQYF
19	TRBV7-9	TRBJ2-2	.	.	TGTGCCAGCAGCCAGCAATTTGGGGCAGGTACTCCCACCGCCGGGGAGCTGTTTTTT	CASSQQFGAGTPTAGELFF
13	TRBV7-9	TRBJ2-1	.	.	TGTGCCAGCAGTCTACACGACGTGGATGAGCAGTTCTTC	CASSLHDVDEQFF
16	TRBV4-1	TRBJ2-7	few	TRBD2	TGCGCCAGCAGTCCCACTAGCGAGATACACTCCTACGAGCAGTACTTC	CASSPTSEIHSYEQYF
11	TRBV29-1	TRBJ2-1	medium-sized	TRBD2	TGCAGCGTCCTAGCGGGATTAGAGCAGTTCTTC	CSVLAGLEQFF
12	TRBV6-5	TRBJ2-7	once	.	TGTGCCAGTTCGGGACCGGGGCTTGAGCAGTACTTC	CASSGPGLEQYF
17	TRBV19	TRBJ2-5	once	TRBD1	TGTGCCAGTAGTACCCGACAGGGGGGGAGACCACAAGAGACCCAGTACTTC	CASSTRQGGRPQETQYF
11	TRBV20-1	TRBJ2-1	.	.	TGCAGTGGCACCGATGGGTACGAGCAGTTCTTC	CSGTDGYEQFF
14	TRBV4-1	TRBJ2-2	.	.	TGCGCCAGCAGCCAAGTTGGGGGAACCGGGGAGCTGTTTTTT	CASSQVGGTGELFF
14	TRBV19	TRBJ2-1	.	.	TGTGCCACTAGTAGAACGGGGCTCTACAATGAGCAGTTCTTC	CATSRTGLYNEQFF
13	TRBV9	TRBJ2-3	few	.	TGTGCCAGCAGCGTTCAGGGCACAGATACGCAGTATTTT	CASSVQGTDTQYF
11	TRBV9	TRBJ2-3	.	.	TGTGCCAGCAGCGCATCAGATACGCAGTATTTT	CASSASDTQYF
15	TRBV4-1	TRBJ2-5	.	TRBD2	TGCGCCAGCAGCCAAGCCCCGGGGGGACAAGAGACCCAGTACTTC	CASSQAPGGQETQYF
14	TRBV13	TRBJ2-5	.	.	TGTGCCAGCAGCTTAGGCCTAATGGGAGAGACCCAGTACTTC	CASSLGLMGETQYF
14	TRBV11-2	TRBJ1-5	.	.	TGTGCCAGCAGCTTAGAAGGTGGGAATCAGCCCCAGCATTTT	CASSLEGGNQPQHF
14	TRBV27	TRBJ2-5	.	TRBD1	TGTGCCAGCAGTGGGACAGGGGTAGGAGAGACCCAGTACTTC	CASSGTGVGETQYF
13	TRBV5-6	TRBJ2-7	.	.	TGTGCCAGCAGCTTTCCAGGTTCCTACGAGCAGTACTTC	CASSFPGSYEQYF
15	TRBV28	TRBJ1-1	.	.	TGTGCCAGCAGTTGGGGGGGGCGTTCGAACACTGAAGCTTTCTTT	CASSWGGRSNTEAFF
14	TRBV2	TRBJ2-3	.	TRBD2	TGTGCCAGCTATACGGGGGGGCCGGCAGATACGCAGTATTTT	CASYTGGPADTQYF
16	TRBV27	TRBJ2-5	few	.	TGTGCCAGCAGTTTGTTCTCGGGTAGCGGAGAAGAGACCCAGTACTTC	CASSLFSGSGEETQYF
15	TRBV2	TRBJ2-7	.	.	TGTGCCAGCAGCCCAGTGACGGGGTCTATCTACGAGCAGTACTTC	CASSPVTGSIYEQYF
11	TRBV7-2	TRBJ2-7	.	.	TGTGCCAGCAGCCGGGGGTCCGAGCAGTACTTC	CASSRGSEQYF